These T cell receptor beta chains were read from a single sample in a study of CD8+ T cells in alopecia areata. This table comes from immunoSEQ multiplex PCR, and its TCRdb copy is limited to in-frame clones, with some not included. The table lists about 64,000 clones, just over 45% of them singletons. Sequencing was performed on CD8+ T cells sorted from blood, taken between weeks 36 and 40, from a patient treated with tofacitinib. The receptors come from a human donor with alopecia areata. Each CDR3 is given with its conserved first and last residue. D genes are given only for firm matches. Size is stated for part of the rows, as once, few or many counts, or as a class when the clone is expanded.

V gene	clone size	J gene	D gene	CDR3 protein	CDR3 DNA
TRBV7-3	few	TRBJ1-1	TRBD1	CASSSTGTGPIHTEAFF	TGTGCCAGCAGCTCTACCGGGACAGGGCCAATTCACACTGAAGCTTTCTTT
TRBV4-2	NA	TRBJ2-7	TRBD1	CASSFRDRGYEQYF	TGTGCCAGCAGCTTCCGGGACAGGGGGTACGAGCAGTACTTC
TRBV5-1	NA	TRBJ1-5	NA	CASSADSYQPQHF	TGCGCCAGCAGCGCCGACAGCTATCAGCCCCAGCATTTT
TRBV9	NA	TRBJ2-3	TRBD2	CASSVVREGPDTQYF	TGTGCCAGCAGCGTAGTGCGGGAGGGCCCAGATACGCAGTATTTT
TRBV29-1	NA	TRBJ2-2	NA	CSVTDGELFF	TGCAGCGTTACGGACGGGGAGCTGTTTTTT
TRBV30	NA	TRBJ1-1	NA	CALEGKTEAFF	TGTGCCCTTGAGGGGAAGACTGAAGCTTTCTTT
TRBV5-6	NA	TRBJ2-5	TRBD1	CASTPGGRGLVETQYF	TGTGCCAGCACCCCAGGGGGCAGGGGGCTTGTAGAGACCCAGTACTTC
TRBV10-3	NA	TRBJ2-1	NA	CAISGGGGNEQFF	TGTGCCATCAGCGGAGGGGGAGGGAATGAGCAGTTCTTC
TRBV29-1	NA	TRBJ2-3	NA	CSVDNGETDTQYF	TGCAGCGTTGATAACGGGGAGACAGATACGCAGTATTTT
TRBV4-2	NA	TRBJ2-2	NA	CASSPPEGGNTGELFF	TGTGCCAGCAGCCCCCCGGAAGGGGGAAACACCGGGGAGCTGTTTTTT
TRBV5-8	NA	TRBJ2-1	TRBD1	CASSLDLTGYYNEQFF	TGTGCCAGCAGCTTGGATTTGACAGGGTACTACAATGAGCAGTTCTTC
TRBV29-1	few	TRBJ1-2	TRBD1	CSVRDRADGYTF	TGCAGCGTTCGTGACAGGGCCGATGGCTACACCTTC
TRBV11-1	few	TRBJ2-4	NA	CASSSSMAKNIQYF	TGTGCCAGCAGCTCATCGATGGCCAAAAACATTCAGTACTTC
TRBV6-5	NA	TRBJ2-1	TRBD1	CASSYLRGGGEQFF	TGTGCCAGCAGTTATCTCAGAGGGGGCGGTGAGCAGTTCTTC
TRBV30	medium-sized	TRBJ1-5	TRBD1	CAWSVGQGKQPQHF	TGTGCCTGGAGTGTGGGACAGGGGAAGCAGCCCCAGCATTTT
TRBV5-1	NA	TRBJ2-6	NA	CASSSNLGGQPSGANVLTF	TGCGCCAGCAGCTCTAACCTAGGAGGGCAACCCTCTGGGGCCAACGTCCTGACTTTC
TRBV6-1	NA	TRBJ1-2	NA	CASMPGNGYTF	TGTGCCAGCATGCCGGGGAATGGCTACACCTTC
TRBV5-1	NA	TRBJ2-6	TRBD1	CASRGTGVGRAYSGANVLTF	TGCGCCAGCAGAGGGACAGGAGTCGGCCGGGCCTATTCTGGGGCCAACGTCCTGACTTTC
TRBV7-2	NA	TRBJ1-4	NA	CASSPVGATNEKLFF	TGTGCCAGCAGCCCTGTGGGTGCAACTAATGAAAAACTGTTTTTT
TRBV7-3	NA	TRBJ1-1	TRBD1	CASSASQGGYTEAFF	TGTGCCAGCAGCGCCTCACAGGGGGGATACACTGAAGCTTTCTTT
TRBV29-1	NA	TRBJ2-7	NA	CSVETRLGYEQYF	TGCAGCGTTGAAACAAGACTCGGATACGAGCAGTACTTC
TRBV29-1	few	TRBJ1-2	NA	CSVEAGVWGYTF	TGCAGCGTTGAAGCGGGGGTTTGGGGCTACACCTTC
TRBV29-1	NA	TRBJ2-2	TRBD1	CSVPGQGVNTGELFF	TGCAGCGTACCCGGACAGGGGGTGAACACCGGGGAGCTGTTTTTT
TRBV9	NA	TRBJ2-3	TRBD2	CASSVSGRARIDTQYF	TGTGCCAGCAGCGTTAGCGGGCGCGCTAGGATAGATACGCAGTATTTT
TRBV7-9	NA	TRBJ2-1	NA	CASSSAPTGVYNEQFF	TGTGCCAGCAGCTCCGCGCCAACGGGAGTCTACAATGAGCAGTTCTTC
TRBV30	NA	TRBJ2-2	TRBD1	CAWSGTGLIGELFF	TGTGCCTGGAGTGGGACAGGGTTGATCGGGGAGCTGTTTTTT
TRBV19	few	TRBJ2-5	NA	CASSSDQETQYF	TGTGCCAGTAGCTCAGACCAAGAGACCCAGTACTTC
TRBV6-4	NA	TRBJ2-2	NA	CASSDRNTGELFF	TGTGCCAGCAGTGACCGTAATACCGGGGAGCTGTTTTTT
TRBV19	few	TRBJ2-7	NA	CASTAGPPYEQYF	TGTGCCAGTACGGCGGGACCCCCCTACGAGCAGTACTTC
TRBV4-1	NA	TRBJ2-1	NA	CASSPAGTRRGEQFF	TGCGCCAGCAGCCCGGCGGGCACTAGGAGGGGTGAGCAGTTCTTC
TRBV27	NA	TRBJ1-4	NA	CASRGMGGKLFF	TGTGCCAGCAGGGGAATGGGGGGAAAACTGTTTTTT